Below are 11 T cell receptor beta chains sequenced from a single sample in a study of Ad26.COV2.S vaccination and SARS-CoV-2 variants. TCRdb's copy holds only in-frame clones and misses some; the assay was immunoSEQ multiplex PCR. The sample holds roughly 700,000 clones, around 90% seen once. Treatment described: roughly 19 received Ad26.COV2.S at low or high dose, single or two shots; 5 received placebo; per-sample allocation not given. Sampling took place 63 days after the first vaccine or placebo injection. The sample in question was peripheral blood, obtained in a trial of Ad26.COV2.S vaccine versus placebo. The receptors originated from a person between 18 and 65 years old who received the Ad26.COV2.S COVID-19 vaccine or a placebo.

The gene calls are TRBV4-3 and TRBJ1-3; D is uncertain. This CDR3 is 16 amino acids long. Germline values: CDR1 LGHNA, CDR2 YSLEER. Trimming pared 0 bases from V and 0 bases from J, leaving 9 bases between. CDR3 protein: CASSQDMRLSGNTIYF. The CDR3 region has the DNA TGCGCCAGCAGCCAAGATATGAGGCTCTCTGGAAACACCATATATTTT.

This rearrangement joins TRBV15 to TRBJ2-7; D gene uncertain. V was pared by 3 bases and J by 6 bases, with 18 bases between. The CDR3 is 15 residues long. CDR1 LNHNV and CDR2 YYDKDF come from the germline V gene (reference sequence). CDR3 DNA sequence: TGTGCCACCAGCAGTTCGATGAGTCCGGGCAGCGAGCAGTACTTC. As protein: CATSSSMSPGSEQYF. Drawing the rest from reference TRBV15 and TRBJ2-7, the complete variable domain is DAMVIQNPRYQVTQFGKPVTLSCSQTLNHNVMYWYQQKSSQAPKLLFHYYDKDFNNEADTPDNFQSRRPNTSFCFLDIRSPGLGDTAMYLCATSSSMSPGSEQYFGPGTRLTVT.

DNA of the CDR3: TGTGCCACCAGTGATGAAGGGGGAGGAGGGAAGGAGCTGTTTTTT. This encodes CATSDEGGGGKELFF. The chain carries TRBV24-1 and TRBJ2-2; D might be TRBD1 or TRBD2, each matching 6 bases. Germline V gene lookup returns CDR1 KGHDR and CDR2 SFDVKD. Trimming removed 3 bases from V and 10 bases from J, with 17 bases in between. The CDR3 length is 15 residues.

This chain links TRBV30 with TRBJ1-3; possible D gene TRBD1, 6 bases. The CDR3 is 14 residues long. The germline V gene encodes CDR1 GTSNPN and CDR2 SVGIG (reference sequence). Between the trimmed V and J ends, which lost 2 bases and 4 bases, there was a span of 12 bases. The CDR3 DNA is TGTGCCTGGAGTCGGGGGGGGCCGGGAAACACCATATATTTT. Protein: CAWSRGGPGNTIYF.

V gene TRBV6-5 combines with J gene TRBJ1-6; 8 nucleotides line up with TRBD1. The CDR3 is 13 residues long. CDR1 is MNHEY and CDR2 is SVGAGI in the germline V gene. The V gene end was trimmed by 4 bases and the J gene end by 9 bases; junction bases not matched to a gene: 2. In DNA form, the CDR3 reads TGTGCCAGCAGTTCGACAGGGGTTTCACCCCTCCACTTT. It translates to CASSSTGVSPLHF.

This chain links TRBV10-3 with TRBJ1-4; D gene ambiguous. V was clipped by 2 bases and J by 7 bases, with 8 bases between them. The CDR3 runs to 13 residues. Germline CDR1 ENHRY, CDR2 SYGVKD. The chain's CDR3 is CAISESAAEKLFF. The CDR3 coding sequence is TGTGCCATCAGTGAGAGTGCAGCTGAAAAACTGTTTTTT.

The J gene is TRBJ1-6, the V gene TRBV7-9, with D unresolved. V lost 3 bases and J lost 0, with 3 bases in between. The CDR3 length is 14 residues. CDR1 and CDR2 (germline): SEHNR, FQNEAQ (reference sequence). The CDR3 spells CASSLDSYNSPLHF. The CDR3 DNA is TGTGCCAGCAGCTTGGACTCCTATAATTCACCCCTCCACTTT.

The chain has TRBV7-2 and TRBJ1-5; D is perhaps TRBD1 (6 bases). Trimming took off 6 bases at V and 7 bases at J, with 16 bases between the two ends. This CDR3 has 14 amino acids. Germline lookup yields CDR1 SGHTA and CDR2 FQGNSA. CDR3 sequence (DNA): TGTGCCAGCAGTTCCGGGCTCGGGGGCCAGCCCCAGCATTTT. Its translation is CASSSGLGGQPQHF.

The chain links TRBV25-1 to TRBJ2-7; D might be TRBD1 (5 bases). V dropped 4 bases and J dropped 5 bases, with 12 bases sitting between them. The CDR3 is 13 residues long. CDR1 is MGHDK and CDR2 is SYGVNS in the germline V gene. CDR3 nucleotide sequence: TGTGCCAGCAGTGGCGACAGATCCCACGAGCAGTACTTC. It codes for CASSGDRSHEQYF.

The chain has TRBV10-3 and TRBJ2-1; 7 bases match TRBD2. Germline-derived CDR1 and CDR2 are ENHRY and SYGVKD. The CDR3 sequence is 15 residues long. V trimming: 1 base; J trimming: 7 bases; junction bases outside the gene matches: 7. The CDR3 coding sequence is TGTGCCATCAGTGAGTTTCTGGGGGGGAGGAATGAGCAGTTCTTC. It specifies CAISEFLGGRNEQFF.

The V call is TRBV7-8, the J call TRBJ2-5; 8 bases line up with TRBD2. Trimming cost V 0 bases and J 5 bases; bases outside gene matches: 17. Germline CDR1 and CDR2: SGHVS and FQNEAQ. This CDR3 comprises 19 residues. In DNA form, the CDR3 reads TGTGCCAGCAGCTTAGCGTGGGGGACTAGAGGCCCCACTTGGGAGACCCAGTACTTC. This gives the protein CASSLAWGTRGPTWETQYF.